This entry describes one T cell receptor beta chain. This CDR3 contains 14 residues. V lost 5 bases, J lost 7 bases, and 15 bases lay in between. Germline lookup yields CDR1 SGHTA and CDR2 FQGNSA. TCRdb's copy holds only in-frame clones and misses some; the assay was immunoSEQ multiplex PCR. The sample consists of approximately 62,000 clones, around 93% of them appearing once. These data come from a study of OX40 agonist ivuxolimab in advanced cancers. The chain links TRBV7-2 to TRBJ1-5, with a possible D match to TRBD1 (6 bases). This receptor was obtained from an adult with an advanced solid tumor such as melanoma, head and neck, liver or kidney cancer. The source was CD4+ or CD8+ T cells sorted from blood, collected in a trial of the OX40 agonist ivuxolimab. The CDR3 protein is CASSPNQGSQPQHF. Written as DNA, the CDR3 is TGTGCCAGCAGCCCAAACCAGGGGAGCCAGCCCCAGCATTTT. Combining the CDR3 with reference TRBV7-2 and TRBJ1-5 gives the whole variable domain GAGVSQSPSNKVTEKGKDVELRCDPISGHTALYWYRQSLGQGLEFLIYFQGNSAPDKSGLPSDRFSAERTGGSVSTLTIQRTQQEDSAVYLCASSPNQGSQPQHFGDGTRLSIL.